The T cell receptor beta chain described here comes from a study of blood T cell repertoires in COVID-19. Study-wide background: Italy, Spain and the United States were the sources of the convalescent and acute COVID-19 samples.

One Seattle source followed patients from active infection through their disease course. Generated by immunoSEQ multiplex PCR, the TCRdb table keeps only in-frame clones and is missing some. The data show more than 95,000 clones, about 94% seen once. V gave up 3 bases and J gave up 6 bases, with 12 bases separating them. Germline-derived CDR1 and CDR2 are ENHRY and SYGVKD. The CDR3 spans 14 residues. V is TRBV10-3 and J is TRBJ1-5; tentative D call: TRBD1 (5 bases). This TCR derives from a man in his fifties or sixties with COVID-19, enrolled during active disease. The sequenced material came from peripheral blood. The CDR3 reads CAISESGEGQPQHF. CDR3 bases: TGTGCCATCAGTGAATCGGGGGAGGGTCAGCCCCAGCATTTT.